These 6 T cell receptor beta chains were sequenced from one sample in a study of OX40 agonist ivuxolimab in advanced cancers. TCRdb keeps only in-frame clones here, not all; method: immunoSEQ multiplex PCR. The data contain around 100,000 clones, over 75% of them seen just once; the ten biggest clones take up less than 0.2%. This material consisted of CD4+ or CD8+ T cells sorted from blood, taken in a trial of the OX40 agonist ivuxolimab. The receptors were sampled from an adult with an advanced solid tumor such as melanoma, head and neck, liver or kidney cancer.

V is TRBV7-2 and J is TRBJ2-7; 8 bases match TRBD2. The length of the CDR3 is 14 residues. Germline CDR1 reads SGHTA; CDR2 reads FQGNSA. Unmatched junction bases numbered 8, after V lost 5 bases and J lost 5 bases. Written as DNA, the CDR3 is TGTGCCAGCAGCCGGGAGGGGAACGGCGACGAGCAGTACTTC. Protein: CASSREGNGDEQYF.

The V call is TRBV6-1, the J call TRBJ1-6; D remains ambiguous. CDR3 length equals 15 residues. The V and J ends lost 6 bases and 9 bases respectively, with 18 bases between them. Germline V gives CDR1 MNHNS, CDR2 SASEGT. This chain's CDR3 is CASSVDTGGGSPLHF. In DNA, the CDR3 is TGTGCCAGCAGCGTTGACACGGGTGGAGGTTCACCCCTCCACTTT.

This clone is a singleton in its sample. The genes are TRBV29-1 and TRBJ2-2; TRBD1 matches at 12 bases. V was pared by 7 bases and J by 7 bases, with 13 bases of the junction left unmatched. There are 16 residues in the CDR3. CDR1 and CDR2 (germline): SQVTM, ANQGSEA. The CDR3 nucleotides read TGCAGCGCCCAAGGGCCCGGGACAGGGGGCGTCGGGGAGCTGTTTTTT. Translating gives CSAQGPGTGGVGELFF.

The chain combines TRBV14 with TRBJ2-7; 7 bases agree with TRBD2. CDR3 length equals 14 residues. The trim removed 3 bases at V and 4 bases at J, leaving 6 bases unmatched. Germline-derived CDR1 and CDR2 are SGHDN and FVKESK. The CDR3 nucleotides read TGTGCCAGCAGCCACGGGCTAGCGGAGTACGAGCAGTACTTC. It translates to CASSHGLAEYEQYF.

The CDR3 DNA reads TGTGCCAGCAGCTCCTACAATGAGCAGTTCTTC. It translates to CASSSYNEQFF. This chain connects TRBV2 to TRBJ2-1; D is ambiguous. From germline, CDR1 is SNHLY and CDR2 FYNNEI. Trimming removed 6 bases at V and 0 bases at J, with 0 bases between. CDR3 length: 11 amino acids.

The chain couples TRBV19 to TRBJ2-7, with a tentative D call TRBD1 (5 bases). Trimming took 5 bases from V and 2 from J, leaving 10 bases between them. Germline lookup yields CDR1 LNHDA and CDR2 SQIVND (reference sequence). CDR3 length: 13 residues. CDR3 nucleotide sequence: TGTGCCAGTAGTGGTACAGGTACCTACGAGCAGTACTTC. It specifies CASSGTGTYEQYF.